These T cell receptor beta chains were read from a single sample in a study of shared clonotypes between healthy human individuals. The repertoire was sequenced with immunoSEQ multiplex PCR; TCRdb's copy has only in-frame clones and lacks some. This sample carries about 1 million clones, about 75% of them seen once, and the ten largest clones take roughly 1.5%. The sample comprised memory CD4+ T cells sorted from blood. These receptors all come from a man aged 18 to 30 in good health. CDR3s include the opening cysteine and the closing phenylalanine or tryptophan. D genes are given only for firm matches. Clone size is given for some rows only: seen once, a few or many times, or a class if the clone is expanded.

v_call: TRBV5-1
clone_size: .
d_call: .
cdr3_length: 15
j_call: TRBJ2-1
cdr3_aa: CASSLVGLGSNEQFF
cdr3_nt: TGCGCCAGCAGCTTGGTGGGATTGGGTTCCAATGAGCAGTTCTTC

v_call: TRBV5-1
clone_size: .
d_call: TRBD2
cdr3_length: 16
j_call: TRBJ2-3
cdr3_aa: CASSLVLAGIADTQYF
cdr3_nt: TGCGCCAGCAGCTTGGTACTAGCGGGAATTGCAGATACGCAGTATTTT

v_call: TRBV18
clone_size: once
d_call: TRBD2
cdr3_length: 16
j_call: TRBJ2-5
cdr3_aa: CASSRTSGGASETQYF
cdr3_nt: TGTGCCAGCTCACGAACTAGCGGGGGGGCCTCGGAGACCCAGTACTTC

v_call: TRBV7-2
clone_size: .
d_call: TRBD1
cdr3_length: 16
j_call: TRBJ2-7
cdr3_aa: CASSLEVGQGALEQYF
cdr3_nt: TGTGCCAGCAGCTTAGAAGTAGGGCAGGGGGCGCTTGAGCAGTACTTC

v_call: TRBV6-5
clone_size: .
d_call: .
cdr3_length: 13
j_call: TRBJ1-2
cdr3_aa: CASSLTEKYGYTF
cdr3_nt: TGTGCCAGCAGCCTGACCGAAAAATATGGCTACACCTTC

v_call: TRBV6-6
clone_size: .
d_call: TRBD1
cdr3_length: 14
j_call: TRBJ1-6
cdr3_aa: CASSSRDSGSPLHF
cdr3_nt: TGTGCCAGCAGTTCCCGGGACAGCGGCTCACCCCTCCACTTT

v_call: TRBV2
clone_size: .
d_call: .
cdr3_length: 13
j_call: TRBJ1-1
cdr3_aa: CASEIDRNTEAFF
cdr3_nt: TGTGCCAGCGAGATTGACAGAAACACTGAAGCTTTCTTT

v_call: TRBV30
clone_size: .
d_call: .
cdr3_length: 15
j_call: TRBJ1-4
cdr3_aa: CAWGRRTATNEKLFF
cdr3_nt: TGTGCCTGGGGAAGAAGGACAGCAACTAATGAAAAACTGTTTTTT

v_call: TRBV19
clone_size: once
d_call: TRBD1
cdr3_length: 15
j_call: TRBJ1-4
cdr3_aa: CASRPQGATNEKLFF
cdr3_nt: TGTGCCAGTAGACCACAGGGGGCTACTAATGAAAAACTGTTTTTT

v_call: TRBV19
clone_size: few
d_call: .
cdr3_length: 14
j_call: TRBJ1-5
cdr3_aa: CASSIGGVVQPQHF
cdr3_nt: TGTGCCAGTAGTATAGGAGGAGTGGTTCAGCCCCAGCATTTT

v_call: TRBV23-1
clone_size: few
d_call: .
cdr3_length: 11
j_call: TRBJ1-2
cdr3_aa: CASFGTYGYTF
cdr3_nt: TGCGCCAGTTTTGGGACGTATGGCTACACCTTC

v_call: TRBV6-5
clone_size: .
d_call: .
cdr3_length: 15
j_call: TRBJ2-5
cdr3_aa: CASSPSGTYVETQYF
cdr3_nt: TGTGCCAGCAGTCCCTCGGGGACCTATGTGGAGACCCAGTACTTC

v_call: TRBV9
clone_size: .
d_call: .
cdr3_length: 13
j_call: TRBJ1-5
cdr3_aa: CASSVGSNQPQHF
cdr3_nt: TGTGCCAGCAGCGTCGGTAGCAATCAGCCCCAGCATTTT

v_call: TRBV7-2
clone_size: few
d_call: TRBD1
cdr3_length: 13
j_call: TRBJ1-2
cdr3_aa: CASSRDRVYGYTF
cdr3_nt: TGTGCCAGCAGCCGGGACAGGGTGTATGGCTACACCTTC

v_call: TRBV5-1
clone_size: once
d_call: .
cdr3_length: 14
j_call: TRBJ1-5
cdr3_aa: CASSLDRSNQPQHF
cdr3_nt: TGCGCCAGCAGCTTGGACAGGAGCAATCAGCCCCAGCATTTT

v_call: TRBV4-1
clone_size: .
d_call: .
cdr3_length: 15
j_call: TRBJ1-5
cdr3_aa: CASSQDQGRNQPQHF
cdr3_nt: TGCGCCAGCAGCCAAGATCAGGGACGGAATCAGCCCCAGCATTTT

v_call: TRBV27
clone_size: .
d_call: .
cdr3_length: 14
j_call: TRBJ1-1
cdr3_aa: CASCKIKGGTEAFF
cdr3_nt: TGTGCCAGCTGTAAAATTAAGGGCGGGACTGAAGCTTTCTTT

v_call: TRBV2
clone_size: .
d_call: .
cdr3_length: 15
j_call: TRBJ1-1
cdr3_aa: CASSRDRSVNTEAFF
cdr3_nt: TGTGCCAGCAGTCGAGACAGATCGGTGAACACTGAAGCTTTCTTT

v_call: TRBV5-1
clone_size: .
d_call: .
cdr3_length: 14
j_call: TRBJ1-1
cdr3_aa: CASSLVGQNTEAFF
cdr3_nt: TGCGCCAGCAGCTTGGTCGGACAGAACACTGAAGCTTTCTTT

v_call: TRBV29-1
clone_size: .
d_call: .
cdr3_length: 12
j_call: TRBJ2-3
cdr3_aa: CSATENADTQYF
cdr3_nt: TGCAGCGCCACGGAGAATGCAGATACGCAGTATTTT

v_call: TRBV10-2
clone_size: few
d_call: .
cdr3_length: 15
j_call: TRBJ2-5
cdr3_aa: CASSGLPGRAETQYF
cdr3_nt: TGCGCCAGCAGTGGACTGCCCGGGCGGGCAGAGACCCAGTACTTC

v_call: TRBV6-5
clone_size: .
d_call: .
cdr3_length: 13
j_call: TRBJ2-5
cdr3_aa: CASSPTRTETQYF
cdr3_nt: TGTGCCAGCAGTCCTACTAGAACGGAGACCCAGTACTTC

v_call: TRBV18
clone_size: many
d_call: .
cdr3_length: 15
j_call: TRBJ2-2
cdr3_aa: CASSDLGQPGGELFF
cdr3_nt: TGTGCCAGCTCCGACCTAGGACAGCCCGGCGGGGAGCTGTTTTTT

v_call: TRBV16
clone_size: .
d_call: .
cdr3_length: 14
j_call: TRBJ1-1
cdr3_aa: CASSHPGLGGRAFF
cdr3_nt: TGTGCCAGCAGCCATCCGGGGCTGGGGGGTAGAGCTTTCTTT

v_call: TRBV18
clone_size: .
d_call: .
cdr3_length: 14
j_call: TRBJ1-2
cdr3_aa: CASSPSSGMNGYTF
cdr3_nt: TGTGCCAGCTCACCGTCGTCTGGGATGAACGGCTACACCTTC

v_call: TRBV7-8
clone_size: .
d_call: TRBD2
cdr3_length: 14
j_call: TRBJ2-3
cdr3_aa: CALGLAGGVDTQYF
cdr3_nt: TGTGCCTTAGGACTAGCGGGCGGGGTGGATACGCAGTATTTT

v_call: TRBV30
clone_size: few
d_call: .
cdr3_length: 14
j_call: TRBJ1-5
cdr3_aa: CAWSEWRSNQPQHF
cdr3_nt: TGTGCCTGGAGCGAATGGCGGAGCAATCAGCCCCAGCATTTT

v_call: TRBV30
clone_size: once
d_call: .
cdr3_length: 14
j_call: TRBJ1-2
cdr3_aa: CAWSPQGFSYGYTF
cdr3_nt: TGTGCCTGGAGTCCACAGGGTTTTTCCTATGGCTACACCTTC

v_call: TRBV25-1
clone_size: .
d_call: .
cdr3_length: 16
j_call: TRBJ2-3
cdr3_aa: CASSDGIAGFADTQYF
cdr3_nt: TGTGCCAGCAGTGATGGTATCGCGGGTTTTGCAGATACGCAGTATTTT

v_call: TRBV10-2
clone_size: .
d_call: .
cdr3_length: 13
j_call: TRBJ2-3
cdr3_aa: CASRGWSTDTQYF
cdr3_nt: TGCGCCAGCAGGGGCTGGAGCACAGATACGCAGTATTTT

v_call: TRBV7-2
clone_size: few
d_call: TRBD1
cdr3_length: 14
j_call: TRBJ1-2
cdr3_aa: CASSEKPGGNGYTF
cdr3_nt: TGTGCCAGCAGCGAGAAGCCAGGGGGCAATGGCTACACCTTC

v_call: TRBV4-1
clone_size: .
d_call: .
cdr3_length: 15
j_call: TRBJ1-6
cdr3_aa: CASSPPARSGSPLHF
cdr3_nt: TGCGCCAGCAGCCCCCCGGCTCGTTCGGGATCACCCCTCCACTTT

v_call: TRBV28
clone_size: .
d_call: .
cdr3_length: 14
j_call: TRBJ1-5
cdr3_aa: CASSLLGRYQPQHF
cdr3_nt: TGTGCCAGCAGTTTATTAGGGAGGTACCAGCCCCAGCATTTT

v_call: TRBV5-4
clone_size: once
d_call: .
cdr3_length: 14
j_call: TRBJ1-3
cdr3_aa: CASSFGSSGNTIYF
cdr3_nt: TGTGCCAGCAGCTTCGGGTCCTCTGGAAACACCATATATTTT

v_call: TRBV11-3
clone_size: .
d_call: .
cdr3_length: 14
j_call: TRBJ1-2
cdr3_aa: CASSLAQVDYGYTF
cdr3_nt: TGTGCCAGCAGCTTAGCGCAGGTTGACTATGGCTACACCTTC

v_call: TRBV19
clone_size: .
d_call: TRBD2
cdr3_length: 16
j_call: TRBJ2-5
cdr3_aa: CASRSNLAGVGETQYF
cdr3_nt: TGTGCCAGTAGATCAAACCTAGCGGGAGTGGGGGAGACCCAGTACTTC

v_call: TRBV30
clone_size: .
d_call: TRBD1
cdr3_length: 12
j_call: TRBJ2-7
cdr3_aa: CAWDRGYHEQYF
cdr3_nt: TGTGCCTGGGACAGGGGTTACCACGAGCAGTACTTC

v_call: TRBV6-1
clone_size: few
d_call: .
cdr3_length: 14
j_call: TRBJ2-7
cdr3_aa: CASSVGTRTYEQYF
cdr3_nt: TGTGCCAGCAGTGTAGGGACAAGAACTTACGAGCAGTACTTC

v_call: TRBV28
clone_size: .
d_call: .
cdr3_length: 16
j_call: TRBJ1-5
cdr3_aa: CASSIPGLHSNQPQHF
cdr3_nt: TGTGCCAGCAGCATCCCAGGGCTCCATAGCAATCAGCCCCAGCATTTT

v_call: TRBV4-1
clone_size: .
d_call: .
cdr3_length: 13
j_call: TRBJ1-4
cdr3_aa: CASSLVSGEKLFF
cdr3_nt: TGCGCCAGCAGCCTAGTGTCGGGAGAAAAACTGTTTTTT

v_call: TRBV10-2
clone_size: once
d_call: TRBD1
cdr3_length: 15
j_call: TRBJ1-5
cdr3_aa: CASSDGQGANQPQHF
cdr3_nt: TGCGCCAGCAGTGACGGACAGGGGGCGAATCAGCCCCAGCATTTT

v_call: TRBV4-2
clone_size: once
d_call: .
cdr3_length: 15
j_call: TRBJ1-5
cdr3_aa: CASSQVPGGAGPQHF
cdr3_nt: TGTGCCAGCAGCCAAGTTCCCGGGGGAGCGGGGCCCCAGCATTTT

v_call: TRBV7-9
clone_size: .
d_call: TRBD1
cdr3_length: 15
j_call: TRBJ2-7
cdr3_aa: CASSPLLRQGHEQYF
cdr3_nt: TGTGCCAGCAGCCCATTACTAAGACAGGGCCACGAGCAGTACTTC

v_call: TRBV5-1
clone_size: once
d_call: .
cdr3_length: 15
j_call: TRBJ2-5
cdr3_aa: CASRRGGASQETQYF
cdr3_nt: TGCGCCAGCAGGCGTGGGGGCGCCTCCCAAGAGACCCAGTACTTC

v_call: TRBV5-3
clone_size: .
d_call: TRBD1
cdr3_length: 15
j_call: TRBJ1-4
cdr3_aa: CARSFKTGEGEKLFF
cdr3_nt: TGTGCCAGAAGCTTTAAGACAGGGGAAGGTGAAAAACTGTTTTTT

v_call: TRBV11-2
clone_size: .
d_call: .
cdr3_length: 16
j_call: TRBJ2-7
cdr3_aa: CASSYSGQGGSYEQYF
cdr3_nt: TGTGCCAGCAGCTATTCTGGGCAGGGAGGATCCTACGAGCAGTACTTC

v_call: TRBV10-1
clone_size: .
d_call: TRBD2
cdr3_length: 15
j_call: TRBJ2-7
cdr3_aa: CANGLAGDTYYEQYF
cdr3_nt: TGCGCCAATGGACTAGCGGGCGATACTTACTACGAGCAGTACTTC

v_call: TRBV6-4
clone_size: .
d_call: .
cdr3_length: 13
j_call: TRBJ2-1
cdr3_aa: CASSEGEYNEQFF
cdr3_nt: TGTGCCAGCAGTGAAGGGGAATACAATGAGCAGTTCTTC

v_call: TRBV6-1
clone_size: .
d_call: TRBD1
cdr3_length: 14
j_call: TRBJ1-4
cdr3_aa: CASSRQGSNEKLFF
cdr3_nt: TGTGCCAGCAGTCGACAGGGGTCTAATGAAAAACTGTTTTTT